This TCR beta chain came from a study of blood T cell repertoires in COVID-19. Method: immunoSEQ multiplex PCR; TCRdb's copy keeps in-frame clones and lacks some. The sample includes 150,000 or so clones, 82% of them seen just once. The V gene lost 4 bases and the J gene lost 7 bases, with 9 bases spanning the gap. This CDR3 comprises 12 residues. Germline CDR1 and CDR2: SGHDT and YYEEEE. This chain connects TRBV5-6 to TRBJ2-1; D possibly corresponds to TRBD2 (5 bases). The source of this sequence is a man aged 55 to 70 who had recovered from COVID-19. The material sequenced was PBMCs or T cells enriched from blood (not recorded which). The CDR3 bases are TGTGCCAGCAGCGCGGACTTAAATGAGCAGTTCTTC. Translation: CASSADLNEQFF.